These 32 T cell receptor beta chains share one sample of origin, sequenced in a study of CD8 T cells in Susac syndrome. A quantity of roughly 0.5 to 1 ug RNA underwent reverse transcription using random hexamers. One entry per CDR3 protein, called by TCRdb with MiXCR from the immunoSEQ multiplex PCR reads. The sample shows under 200,000 distinct CDR3 sequences, 90% to 95% of them seen only once. Material for sequencing was CD4+ T cells from PBMCs. The source of these receptors is a human donor in good health.

The J gene is TRBJ2-7, the V gene TRBV3-1; 8 bases fit TRBD1. CDR3 length: 15 amino acids. V shed 3 bases, J shed 2 bases, and the junction held 6 bases outside the gene matches. CDR1 is LGHDT, CDR2 YNNKEL, per germline (reference sequence). The CDR3, as DNA: TGTGCCAGCAGCCACGGATTGGGACAGGCCTACGAGCAGTACTTC. Amino acid sequence: CASSHGLGQAYEQYF.

This clonotype was detected only once. V is TRBV20-1 and J is TRBJ2-5; TRBD1 matches 7 bases. V was pared by 4 bases and J by 0 bases, with 5 bases of the junction left unmatched. Germline V CDR1 and CDR2: DFQATT, SNEGSKA (reference sequence). The CDR3 is made up of 14 amino acids. The CDR3 nucleotides read TGCAGTGCTACGTACACAGGGGACCAAGAGACCCAGTACTTC. It yields the protein CSATYTGDQETQYF.

The chain employs TRBV20-1 and TRBJ2-3, with D perhaps TRBD2 (6 bases). Trimming took off 7 bases at V and 3 bases at J, with 11 bases between the two ends. Germline loops: CDR1 DFQATT, CDR2 SNEGSKA (reference sequence). This CDR3 is built from 12 residues. The CDR3 nucleotides are TGCAGTGTCCCCGGAGGGACAGATACGCAGTATTTT. Translated: CSVPGGTDTQYF.

J is TRBJ2-7 and V is TRBV4-3; D remains ambiguous. V lost 0 bases to trimming and J lost 3 bases, with 12 bases between them. This CDR3 has 15 residues. Germline-derived CDR1 and CDR2 are LGHNA and YSLEER. The CDR3 bases are TGCGCCAGCAGCCAAGAAAGAATCGGGCTCTACGAGCAGTACTTC. Protein sequence: CASSQERIGLYEQYF.

This chain connects TRBV4-3 to TRBJ2-1; D may be TRBD1 (5 bases). The germline gives CDR1 LGHNA, CDR2 YSLEER. There are 18 residues in the CDR3. With 0 bases removed from V and 1 base from J, the gap between germline ends came to 16 bases. The CDR3 DNA reads TGCGCCAGCAGCCAAGATCTTGACAGCTACGTATCCTACAATGAGCAGTTCTTC. This codes for CASSQDLDSYVSYNEQFF.

The chain has TRBV29-1 and TRBJ1-2; unclear D gene. V lost 3 bases and J lost 1, with 9 bases in between. Germline CDR1 and CDR2: SQVTM and ANQGSEA. The CDR3 has 13 residues. The CDR3 DNA follows: TGCAGCGTTGATTTCGACGTTAACTATGGCTACACCTTC. It encodes CSVDFDVNYGYTF. Based on the CDR3 plus reference TRBV29-1 and TRBJ1-2, the full variable domain is SAVISQKPSRDICQRGTSLTIQCQVDSQVTMMFWYRQQPGQSLTLIATANQGSEATYESGFVIDKFPISRPNLTFSTLTVSNMSPEDSSIYLCSVDFDVNYGYTFGSGTRLTVV.

The chain recombines TRBV20-1 with TRBJ2-7; 10 bases match TRBD2. Germline V gene data show CDR1 as DFQATT and CDR2 as SNEGSKA (reference sequence). CDR3 length: 14 residues. J lost 3 bases, V lost 5 bases, and 7 bases had no gene match. CDR3: CSAGSGGAIYEQYF. CDR3 DNA: TGCAGTGCTGGGAGCGGGGGGGCTATCTACGAGCAGTACTTC.

The chain carries TRBV19 and TRBJ1-6, with unresolved D. The CDR3 is made up of 14 amino acids. Per the germline V gene, CDR1 is LNHDA and CDR2 is SQIVND (reference sequence). V lost 6 bases, J lost 2 bases, and 8 bases lay in between. CDR3 protein: CASRSGTYNSPLHF. The DNA of the CDR3 is TGTGCCAGTAGATCGGGCACCTATAATTCACCCCTCCACTTT.

This clonotype was observed a handful of times. The rearrangement uses TRBV2 and TRBJ2-7; tentatively, D is TRBD2 (6 bases). The CDR3 has 12 residues. Trimming removed 6 bases from V and 6 bases from J, with 12 bases in between. In germline, CDR1 is SNHLY, CDR2 FYNNEI. The CDR3 sequence is CASSSEGGEQYF. For the CDR3, the DNA is TGTGCCAGCAGCTCCGAGGGAGGCGAGCAGTACTTC. Supplemented by reference TRBV2 and TRBJ2-7, the full variable domain reads EPEVTQTPSHQVTQMGQEVILRCVPISNHLYFYWYRQILGQKVEFLVSFYNNEISEKSEIFDDQFSVERPDGSNFTLKIRSTKLEDSAMYFCASSSEGGEQYFGPGTRLTVT.

The CDR3, as DNA: TGTGCCACCTCAGACAGTTCCTACGAGCAGTACTTC. Residues: CATSDSSYEQYF. This chain links TRBV6-1 with TRBJ2-7; a possible D gene is TRBD1 (5 bases). The CDR3 runs 12 residues. Trimming removed 10 bases at V and 1 base at J, with 11 bases between. Germline CDR1 MNHNS, CDR2 SASEGT.

This chain joins TRBV2 and TRBJ2-2, with TRBD1 identical over 8 bases. Germline assignment: CDR1 SNHLY and CDR2 FYNNEI. The CDR3 covers 14 residues. The trim removed 6 bases at V and 8 bases at J, leaving 8 bases unmatched. CDR3 nucleotides: TGTGCCAGCAGGGACAGGGCTGCTGCAGGGGAGCTGTTTTTT. This gives the protein CASRDRAAAGELFF.

This clonotype was seen just once. The gene calls are TRBV15 and TRBJ2-3; D could derive from TRBD1 or TRBD2 (5 bases each). This CDR3 comprises 14 residues. Germline V gives CDR1 LNHNV, CDR2 YYDKDF (reference sequence). Trimming cost V 2 bases and J 5 bases, with 11 bases left between them. The CDR3 region is CATSRWGSGDTQYF. In DNA form, the CDR3 reads TGTGCCACCAGCAGATGGGGGTCTGGAGATACGCAGTATTTT.

V gene TRBV28 combines with J gene TRBJ2-6; no reliable D call. In germline, CDR1 is MDHEN, CDR2 SYDVKM. The CDR3 loop spans 15 amino acids. V lost 3 bases and J 2 bases, leaving 8 bases between the germline ends. CDR3 sequence: CASSLSGAGANVLTF. The DNA of the CDR3 is TGTGCCAGCAGTTTGTCTGGGGCTGGGGCCAACGTCCTGACTTTC.

This clonotype was counted once. The rearrangement links TRBV6-1 to TRBJ1-1, with D unresolved. The V end lost 6 bases, the J end lost 3 bases, and 11 bases lay between the germline ends. The CDR3 consists of 13 residues. Germline V gene data show CDR1 as MNHNS and CDR2 as SASEGT. DNA of the CDR3: TGTGCCAGCAGAAGTACGGTTGACACTGAAGCTTTCTTT. Its translation: CASRSTVDTEAFF.

The chain links TRBV12-3 or TRBV12-4 to TRBJ1-5; D might be TRBD1 (5 bases). The CDR3 has 12 amino acids. Between the trimmed V and J ends, which lost 6 bases and 9 bases, there was a span of 12 bases. The chain's CDR3 is CASRDTVSPQHF. CDR3 bases: TGTGCCAGCAGGGACACAGTTTCGCCCCAGCATTTT.

The rearrangement links TRBV20-1 to TRBJ2-7, with D possibly matching TRBD2 (5 bases). V lost 5 bases and J 2 bases, leaving 7 bases between the germline ends. This CDR3 spans 11 amino acids. Looked up from germline, CDR1 is DFQATT and CDR2 is SNEGSKA (reference sequence). The CDR3 DNA reads TGCAGTGCTTGGGAGACCTACGAGCAGTACTTC. Amino acid sequence: CSAWETYEQYF.

This chain uses TRBV24-1 with TRBJ1-1; D uncertain. This CDR3 has 15 amino acids. The germline gives CDR1 KGHDR, CDR2 SFDVKD. Trimming removed 0 bases at V and 5 bases at J, with 12 bases between. The CDR3 DNA sequence: TGTGCCACCAGTGATTTGGGGGTGCCCGGGACTGAAGCTTTCTTT. As protein: CATSDLGVPGTEAFF.

The V gene is TRBV18, the J gene TRBJ1-6; weak D call: TRBD1 (5 bases). Trimming cost V 4 bases and J 8 bases, with 9 bases left between them. The CDR3 is 13 residues long. Germline V gene lookup returns CDR1 KGHSH and CDR2 LQKENI. The CDR3 nucleotides read TGTGCCAGCTCACGGGGCTCGCATTCACCCCTCCACTTT. Its translation: CASSRGSHSPLHF.

The rearrangement uses TRBV4-2 and TRBJ2-5; D gene unclear. Trimming took 1 base from V and 3 from J, leaving 12 bases between them. This CDR3 spans 15 amino acids. CDR1 and CDR2 (germline): LGHNA, YNFKEQ. The CDR3, as DNA: TGTGCCAGCAGCCAAGTTTCGAACAGAAAAGAGACCCAGTACTTC. It translates to CASSQVSNRKETQYF.

The chain combines TRBV10-3 with TRBJ2-3; D uncertain. Germline-derived CDR1 and CDR2 are ENHRY and SYGVKD. Trimming removed 2 bases at V and 1 base at J, with 7 bases between. This CDR3 spans 14 amino acids. The CDR3 nucleotides are TGTGCCATCAGTGAGCGGAGCCGCACAGATACGCAGTATTTT. Encoded protein: CAISERSRTDTQYF.

The rearrangement links TRBV29-1 to TRBJ1-2, with D perhaps matching TRBD1 (5 bases). V was pared by 2 bases and J by 8 bases, with 15 bases between. This CDR3 has 13 residues. Germline CDR1 and CDR2: SQVTM and ANQGSEA. The CDR3 region is CSVEIGAGRGYTF. CDR3 nucleotide sequence: TGCAGCGTTGAAATCGGGGCAGGGCGAGGCTACACCTTC.

The rearrangement uses TRBV6-2 or TRBV6-3 and TRBJ2-2; no clear D. The CDR3 runs 13 residues. V lost 6 bases and J lost 4, with 9 bases in between. CDR1 is MNHEY, CDR2 SVGEGT, per germline. CDR3 amino acids: CASSPSVTGELFF. The CDR3 DNA follows: TGTGCCAGCAGCCCCTCGGTCACCGGGGAGCTGTTTTTT.

The chain uses TRBV6-2 or TRBV6-3 and TRBJ2-1, with 11 bases lining up with TRBD2. The V gene's germline CDR1 is MNHEY and CDR2 SVGEGT. The CDR3 covers 18 residues. V dropped 0 bases and J dropped 5; count of bases not matched to a gene: 9. CDR3 coding DNA: TGTGCCAGCAGTTACTCGACGTCTAGCGGGGGGAGTAACAATGAGCAGTTCTTC. It encodes CASSYSTSSGGSNNEQFF.

The rearrangement uses TRBV12-3 or TRBV12-4 and TRBJ2-5; no reliable D call. The CDR3 sequence is 13 residues long. The germline V and J ends were trimmed by 3 bases and 5 bases, with 10 bases remaining between them. The CDR3, as DNA: TGTGCCAGCAGTTTGAGTCAGTCGGAGACCCAGTACTTC. As protein: CASSLSQSETQYF.

The gene calls are TRBV20-1 and TRBJ2-1, with no clear D. Germline V gene data show CDR1 as DFQATT and CDR2 as SNEGSKA (reference sequence). The CDR3 is 14 residues long. Between the trimmed V and J ends, which lost 2 bases and 3 bases, there was a span of 11 bases. The CDR3 protein is CSARSLVFYNEQFF. CDR3 DNA: TGCAGTGCTAGAAGCCTAGTATTCTACAATGAGCAGTTCTTC.

This sequence joins TRBV20-1 and TRBJ1-2; D might be TRBD1 (5 bases). Trimming removed 3 bases at V and 6 bases at J, with 11 bases between. Germline assignment: CDR1 DFQATT and CDR2 SNEGSKA (reference sequence). This CDR3 is built from 12 residues. CDR3 sequence: CSARGTLDGYTF. CDR3 nucleotides: TGCAGTGCTAGGGGGACTCTGGATGGCTACACCTTC.

The rearrangement joins TRBV7-3 to TRBJ2-3, with unresolved D. Germline CDR1 is SGHTA and CDR2 is FQGTGA. The CDR3 is 12 amino acids. V gave up 5 bases and J gave up 4 bases, with 7 bases separating them. CDR3: CASSDESDTQYF. The CDR3 coding sequence is TGTGCCAGCAGCGATGAATCAGATACGCAGTATTTT. The whole variable domain, filled in from reference TRBV7-3 and TRBJ2-3, reads GAGVSQTPSNKVTEKGKYVELRCDPISGHTALYWYRQSLGQGPEFLIYFQGTGAADDSGLPNDRFFAVRPEGSVSTLKIQRTERGDSAVYLCASSDESDTQYFGPGTRLTVL.

The genes are TRBV27 and TRBJ1-6, with a weak D call TRBD1 (5 bases). The CDR3 is 15 residues long. The V and J ends lost 2 bases and 14 bases respectively, with 19 bases between them. CDR1 and CDR2 (germline): MNHEY, SMNVEV (reference sequence). The DNA of the CDR3 is TGTGCCAGCAGTTTAGGGGCGACAGTCCCCGGGACCCTCCACTTT. Its protein is CASSLGATVPGTLHF.

V and J are TRBV30 and TRBJ2-5; 8 bases are shared with TRBD2. Looked up from germline, CDR1 is GTSNPN and CDR2 is SVGIG (reference sequence). This CDR3 spans 15 amino acids. J gave up 1 base and V 0 bases, and 4 bases lay outside the gene matches. The chain's CDR3 is CAWSVGAGAQETQYF. CDR3 bases: TGTGCCTGGAGTGTCGGAGCGGGGGCCCAAGAGACCCAGTACTTC.

This clonotype was recorded a few times. The chain combines TRBV11-2 with TRBJ2-1; D unclear. The CDR3 runs 13 residues. V lost 1 base to trimming and J lost 7 bases, with 8 bases between them. CDR1 is SGHAT, CDR2 FQNNGV, per germline. CDR3 protein: CASSLGARNEQFF. The CDR3 nucleotides read TGTGCCAGCAGCTTAGGGGCTCGGAATGAGCAGTTCTTC.

The rearrangement joins TRBV2 to TRBJ2-7, with D tentatively TRBD1 (6 bases). Germline V CDR1 and CDR2: SNHLY, FYNNEI. Trimming took off 7 bases at V and 3 bases at J, with 10 bases between the two ends. The CDR3 is 12 amino acids. CDR3 DNA: TGTGCCAGCATGGTGGACAGCTACGAGCAGTACTTC. This gives the protein CASMVDSYEQYF.

The chain is built from TRBV2 and TRBJ1-1; 9 bases map to TRBD1. Per the germline V gene, CDR1 is SNHLY and CDR2 is FYNNEI. After removal of 3 bases from V and 11 bases from J, the junction contained 7 bases not matched to a gene. This CDR3 comprises 13 residues. The CDR3 DNA is TGTGCCAGCAGTGAGGGGACAGGGAGTCCGGCTTTCTTT. It codes for CASSEGTGSPAFF.